This T cell receptor (beta chain) was observed in a study of OX40 agonist ivuxolimab in advanced cancers. Germline V gives CDR1 SGHTA, CDR2 FQGTGA. V trimming: 5 bases; J trimming: 6 bases; junction bases outside the gene matches: 7. CDR3 length equals 13 residues. Libraries were prepared by immunoSEQ multiplex PCR; TCRdb keeps only in-frame clonotypes and omits some of them. Here the sample spans 35,000 to 50,000 clones, more than 85% being singletons. The TCR comes from an adult with an advanced solid tumor such as melanoma, head and neck, liver or kidney cancer. The chain has TRBV7-3 and TRBJ2-7, with TRBD2 matching over 7 bases. Here the sequenced sample was CD4+ or CD8+ T cells sorted from blood, taken in a trial of the OX40 agonist ivuxolimab. CDR3 DNA: TGTGCCAGCAGCCCCAGCGGGACCCTCGAGCAGTACTTC. Its protein product is CASSPSGTLEQYF.